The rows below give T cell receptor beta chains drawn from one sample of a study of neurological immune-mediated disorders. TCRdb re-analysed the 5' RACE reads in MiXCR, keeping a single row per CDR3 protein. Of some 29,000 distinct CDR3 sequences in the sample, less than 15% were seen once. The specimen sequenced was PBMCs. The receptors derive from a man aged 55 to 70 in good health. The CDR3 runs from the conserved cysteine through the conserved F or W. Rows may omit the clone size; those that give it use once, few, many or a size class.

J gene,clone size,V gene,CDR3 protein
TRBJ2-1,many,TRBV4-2,CASSQDAQFTVSYNEQFF
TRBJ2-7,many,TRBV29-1,CSAGTGEGGEQYF
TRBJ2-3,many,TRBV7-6,CASSLGPAARADTQYF
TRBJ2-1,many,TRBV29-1,CSALRGGYNEQFF
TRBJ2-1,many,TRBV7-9,CASSHTGDEQFF
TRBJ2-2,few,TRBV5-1,CASSLNGAANTGELFF
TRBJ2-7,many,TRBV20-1,CSAPPSGSYEQYF
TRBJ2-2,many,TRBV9,CASSVWDRAFTGELFF
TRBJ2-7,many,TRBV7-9,CASSFSAGGHGEQYF
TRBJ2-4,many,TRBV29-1,CSAERDRGNIQYF
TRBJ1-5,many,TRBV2,CASSDGSNQPQHF
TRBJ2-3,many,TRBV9,CASSVGGRSTDTQYF
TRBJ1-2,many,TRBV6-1,CASSDQQGYYGYTF
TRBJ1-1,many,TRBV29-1,CSVGDTEAFF
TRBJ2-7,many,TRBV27,CASSPGLVDEQYF
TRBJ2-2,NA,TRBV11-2,CASTPADRTGELFF